The 16 T cell receptor beta chains below were found in one sample sequenced in a study of blood T cell repertoires in COVID-19. The method was immunoSEQ multiplex PCR; TCRdb's version includes in-frame clones alone and lacks a portion of them. Altogether fewer than 250,000 clones are present, around 89% being singletons, with the ten largest covering over 1.5%. Sequenced: peripheral blood. The receptor source for this set is a man aged 70 or older with acute or convalescent COVID-19.

The chain combines TRBV3-1 (or the pseudogene TRBV3-2) with TRBJ2-3; tentatively, D is TRBD1 (5 bases). The germline V gene encodes CDR1 LGHDT and CDR2 YNNKEL (reference sequence). V was clipped by 3 bases and J by 7 bases, with 11 bases between them. This CDR3 comprises 13 residues. As DNA, the CDR3 is TGTGCCAGCAGCCAGCCCGACAGCTATACGCAGTATTTT. This translates into CASSQPDSYTQYF.

V is TRBV27 and J is TRBJ2-7; unclear D gene. The CDR3 has 12 amino acids. V lost 8 bases and J 1 base, leaving 9 bases between the germline ends. The germline V gene encodes CDR1 MNHEY and CDR2 SMNVEV (reference sequence). Written as DNA, the CDR3 is TGTGCCAGCGGCGACGGGTCCTACGAGCAGTACTTC. Translated: CASGDGSYEQYF.

The chain uses TRBV19 and TRBJ1-2; TRBD1 might be the D (5 bases). The CDR3 covers 14 residues. Germline CDR1 is LNHDA and CDR2 is SQIVND (reference sequence). V gave up 2 bases and J gave up 3 bases, with 10 bases separating them. The CDR3 loop reads CASSISWGDYGYTF. In nucleotides, the CDR3 is TGTGCCAGTAGTATATCATGGGGGGACTATGGCTACACCTTC.

This clone appeared once. The V gene is TRBV5-1, the J gene TRBJ2-3, with 9 positions matching TRBD1. CDR3 size: 16 residues. V was pared by 2 bases and J by 6 bases, with 10 bases of the junction left unmatched. Germline loops: CDR1 SGHRS, CDR2 YFSETQ. The CDR3 nucleotides are TGCGCCAGCAGCTTCTCGCAGATGACAGGGGGGGATACGCAGTATTTT. It translates to CASSFSQMTGGDTQYF.

This clone was observed once. The chain recombines TRBV3-1 (or the pseudogene TRBV3-2) with TRBJ2-7; a weak D match, TRBD1 (5 bases). CDR1 is LGHDT, CDR2 YNNKEL, per germline (reference sequence). The CDR3 runs to 13 residues. Trimming took 1 base from V and 5 from J, leaving 9 bases between them. CDR3 in amino acids: CASSQVGAHEQYF. In DNA, the CDR3 is TGTGCCAGCAGCCAAGTTGGGGCCCACGAGCAGTACTTC.

The CDR3 DNA reads as TGTGCCAGCTCACTCTCCACAGGGACAGATACGCAGTATTTT. Amino acids: CASSLSTGTDTQYF. V gene TRBV18 combines with J gene TRBJ2-3, with D perhaps TRBD1 (6 bases). Germline values: CDR1 KGHSH, CDR2 LQKENI. CDR3 size: 14 residues. Trimming shortened V by 4 bases and J by 3 bases, and 11 bases separated the two germline ends.

The chain couples TRBV9 to TRBJ1-1; no firm D call. The CDR3 runs 15 residues. Germline-derived CDR1 and CDR2 are SGDLS and YYNGEE. The V and J ends lost 3 bases and 0 bases respectively, with 12 bases between them. The CDR3 DNA reads TGTGCCAGCAGCGAGACGGGGTTAATGAACACTGAAGCTTTCTTT. Translated: CASSETGLMNTEAFF. Complete variable domain (other parts from reference TRBV9 and TRBJ1-1): DSGVTQTPKHLITATGQRVTLRCSPRSGDLSVYWYQQSLDQGLQFLIQYYNGEERAKGNILERFSAQQFPDLHSELNLSSLELGDSALYFCASSETGLMNTEAFFGQGTRLTVV.

The V call is TRBV14, the J call TRBJ2-7; tentative D call: TRBD2 (5 bases). The CDR3 totals 16 residues. V was pared by 2 bases and J by 11 bases, with 25 bases between. Germline CDR1 and CDR2: SGHDN and FVKESK. CDR3 residues: CASSQTRSGVTPREYF. In DNA form, the CDR3 reads TGTGCCAGCAGCCAAACCAGGTCCGGGGTGACCCCGCGGGAGTACTTC. The variable domain in full, completed from reference TRBV14 and TRBJ2-7, reads EAGVTQFPSHSVIEKGQTVTLRCDPISGHDNLYWYRRVMGKEIKFLLHFVKESKQDESGMPNNRFLAERTGGTYSTLKVQPAELEDSGVYFCASSQTRSGVTPREYFGPGTRLTVT.

A remark on this clone: The same CDR3 arises from other DNA sequences in this sample as well. The chain carries TRBV5-1 and TRBJ2-1, with 8 bases lining up with TRBD2. Germline V gene sequence: CDR1 SGHRS, CDR2 YFSETQ. The CDR3 is 15 amino acids. V gave up 3 bases and J gave up 2 bases; unmatched junction bases: 4. CDR3 in DNA: TGCGCCAGCAGCTCGAGCGGGAGTCCCTACAATGAGCAGTTCTTC. Residues: CASSSSGSPYNEQFF.

The chain links TRBV6-6 to TRBJ2-5; D perhaps matches TRBD2 (6 bases). V shed 0 bases and J shed 2 bases, with 13 bases lying between them. CDR3 length: 16 residues. CDR1 is MNHNY, CDR2 SVGAGI, per germline (reference sequence). The CDR3 DNA reads TGTGCCAGCAGTTACTCGAGTGGAAGCGGGCAAGAGACCCAGTACTTC. As protein: CASSYSSGSGQETQYF.

This chain joins TRBV19 and TRBJ2-2; 12 bases are a match to TRBD2. This CDR3 has 17 residues. Germline V gives CDR1 LNHDA, CDR2 SQIVND (reference sequence). The J segment lost 6 bases and the V segment lost 4 bases, leaving 9 bases of the junction unmatched. Here the CDR3 reads CASSKRTSGTVPGELFF. CDR3 nucleotide sequence: TGTGCCAGTAGTAAGAGGACTAGCGGGACCGTGCCCGGGGAGCTGTTTTTT.

The genes are TRBV6-2 or TRBV6-3 and TRBJ1-5; D remains ambiguous. V was shortened by 4 bases and J by 1 base, with 8 bases between the two germline ends. CDR1 is MNHEY and CDR2 is SVGEGT in the germline V gene. The CDR3 spans 14 residues. The CDR3 loop reads CASSFDGSNQPQHF. The CDR3 DNA follows: TGTGCCAGCAGTTTCGACGGGAGCAATCAGCCCCAGCATTTT.

V gene TRBV6-4 combines with J gene TRBJ2-1; TRBD2 matches 9 bases. The J segment lost 6 bases and the V segment lost 3 bases, leaving 6 bases of the junction unmatched. This CDR3 comprises 15 residues. The germline V gene encodes CDR1 MRHNA and CDR2 SNTAGT. CDR3 protein: CASSEGAGGANEQFF. The CDR3 DNA sequence: TGTGCCAGCAGTGAAGGAGCGGGAGGTGCCAATGAGCAGTTCTTC.

The chain employs TRBV7-2 and TRBJ2-1; no clear D gene. This CDR3 contains 14 residues. Trimming stripped 5 bases from V and 6 bases from J, with 14 bases between. Germline loops: CDR1 SGHTA, CDR2 FQGNSA. Here the CDR3 reads CASSLVVNGNEQFF. The CDR3 nucleotides read TGTGCCAGCAGCCTCGTAGTAAATGGCAATGAGCAGTTCTTC.

The chain uses TRBV5-1 and TRBJ2-1, with TRBD1 as a possible D gene (6 bases). Trimming took 1 base from V and 7 from J, leaving 21 bases between them. Germline V gene sequence: CDR1 SGHRS, CDR2 YFSETQ. The CDR3 loop spans 17 amino acids. CDR3 sequence: CASSLWRARQARNEQFF. In nucleotides, the CDR3 is TGCGCCAGCAGCTTGTGGAGAGCTAGACAGGCCCGGAATGAGCAGTTCTTC.

V is TRBV19 and J is TRBJ2-5; the match to TRBD2 covers 9 bases. The CDR3 spans 15 residues. V shed 2 bases and J 4 bases; nucleotides not matched to a gene: 5. Germline-derived CDR1 and CDR2 are LNHDA and SQIVND (reference sequence). DNA of the CDR3: TGTGCCAGTAGTATAACTGCGGGAGGGCCAGAGACCCAGTACTTC. It specifies CASSITAGGPETQYF. Supplemented by reference TRBV19 and TRBJ2-5, the full variable domain reads DGGITQSPKYLFRKEGQNVTLSCEQNLNHDAMYWYRQDPGQGLRLIYYSQIVNDFQKGDIAEGYSVSREKKESFPLTVTSAQKNPTAFYLCASSITAGGPETQYFGPGTRLLVL.